This TCR beta chain was documented in a study of early T cells in non-severe SARS-CoV-2 infection. Study outcomes and limitations: VDJdb-based annotation leaned toward anti-spike CD8 responses and missed private and CD4 specificities.

From the 5' RACE reads, TCRdb called clonotypes with MiXCR, one entry per CDR3 protein. The table shows about 60,000 distinct CDR3 sequences, with roughly 18% occurring only once. Germline V gene data show CDR1 as SGHTA and CDR2 as FQGNSA. V gave up 4 bases and J gave up 6 bases, with 16 bases separating them. This CDR3 has 14 amino acids. To note about this clonotype: Its antigen is as yet unknown.

This specimen consisted of whole blood, obtained at baseline. This clonotype was sampled from an adult who was a healthcare worker with PCR-confirmed SARS-CoV-2 infection or an uninfected control (not recorded which). The chain carries TRBV7-2 and TRBJ2-7; perhaps TRBD2 as D (5 bases). The CDR3 sequence: CASSSPGMRREQYF. DNA of the CDR3: TGTGCCAGCAGCTCGCCCGGGATGCGCCGCGAGCAGTACTTC.